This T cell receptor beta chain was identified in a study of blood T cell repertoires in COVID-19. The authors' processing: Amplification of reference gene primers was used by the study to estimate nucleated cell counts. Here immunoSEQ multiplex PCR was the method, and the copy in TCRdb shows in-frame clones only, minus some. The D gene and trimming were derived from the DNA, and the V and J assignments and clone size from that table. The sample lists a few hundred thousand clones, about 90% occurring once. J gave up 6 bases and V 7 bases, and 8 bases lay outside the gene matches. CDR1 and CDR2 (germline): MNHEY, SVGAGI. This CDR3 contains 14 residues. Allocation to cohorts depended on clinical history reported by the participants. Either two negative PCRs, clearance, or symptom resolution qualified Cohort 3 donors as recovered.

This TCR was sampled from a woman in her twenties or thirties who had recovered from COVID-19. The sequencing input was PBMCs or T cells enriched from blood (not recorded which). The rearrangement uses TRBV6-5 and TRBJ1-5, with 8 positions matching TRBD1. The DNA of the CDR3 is TGTGCCAGCAATCAGGGGGCATACGGTCAGCCCCAGCATTTT. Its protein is CASNQGAYGQPQHF.